The source of this T cell receptor beta chain is a study of vaccination and CD4 T cells after COVID-19. Across the whole study: Convalescent study patients returned SARS-CoV-2 positive nasal swab PCR results, with several mild cases and one severe. The post-COVID sampling time was a median around 91 days after diagnosis, ranging from 35 to 161. Investigators took post-vaccine samples a median about 65 days after dose two, within a range of 14 to 241.

This clonotype has ten or more counts. The target antigen is unknown. The germline V and J ends were trimmed by 8 bases and 6 bases, with 26 bases remaining between them. CDR3 length: 16 residues. CDR1 is DFQATT and CDR2 is SNEGSKA in the germline V gene (reference sequence). Cultured CD4+ T cell DNA underwent sequencing with the Oncomine TCR Beta short-read assay. TCRdb reprocessed the PCR reads via MiXCR and lists one record per CDR3 protein. The sample includes about 25,000 distinct CDR3 sequences, 28% of them seen just once. Time point described: late sampling 161 to 241 days after vaccination in a few convalescent patients. Treatment here: approximately nine-day PBMC culture with coronavirus spike peptide pools or control peptides (ViraFEST assay). After around ten days of culture, CD4+ T cells were negatively selected.

The chain employs TRBV20-1 and TRBJ2-4; no clear D gene. Source: CD4+ T cells from blood, cultured in vitro, taken about 7 months after SARS-CoV-2 vaccination. This sequence originates from a human donor who had recovered from COVID-19. The CDR3 spells CSTSLSGLTRRNIQYF. CDR3 sequence (DNA): TGCAGTACCTCCCTGTCGGGCCTCACCCGTCGAAACATTCAGTACTTC.